The 10 T cell receptor beta chains below all came from one sample that was sequenced in a study of blood T cell repertoires in COVID-19. Clones were read by immunoSEQ multiplex PCR, and TCRdb kept only the in-frame ones, dropping some. This table holds approximately 100,000 clones, 87% found once. The sequenced sample was peripheral blood. These receptors were obtained from a man in his forties or fifties in a cohort sampled during active COVID-19.

The J gene is TRBJ2-1, the V gene TRBV11-3; TRBD2 aligns across 8 bases. This CDR3 comprises 13 residues. Unmatched junction bases numbered 4, after V lost 5 bases and J lost 7 bases. Germline CDR1 and CDR2: SGHNT and YENEEA. CDR3 protein: CASSRTSRNEQFF. Written as DNA, the CDR3 is TGTGCCAGCAGCCGGACTAGCAGGAATGAGCAGTTCTTC.

On this clone itself: In the same sample, other DNA sequences code for this CDR3. This chain connects TRBV6-5 to TRBJ1-5; 12 positions agree with TRBD1. V shed 6 bases, J shed 4 bases, and the junction held 4 bases outside the gene matches. In germline, CDR1 is MNHEY, CDR2 SVGAGI. CDR3 length equals 15 residues. As DNA, the CDR3 is TGTGCCAGCAGCCGGGACAGGGGGCCTAATCAGCCCCAGCATTTT. Amino acid sequence: CASSRDRGPNQPQHF.

This chain joins TRBV12-3 or TRBV12-4 and TRBJ1-1; D possibly corresponds to TRBD1 (5 bases). The V gene lost 1 base and the J gene lost 8 bases, with 8 bases spanning the gap. CDR3 length: 12 amino acids. The CDR3 reads CASSLVQGEAFF. CDR3 DNA sequence: TGTGCCAGCAGTTTAGTCCAGGGAGAAGCTTTCTTT.

The sample holds a few counts of this clone. This CDR3 is also generated by other DNA sequences in the sample. The V call is TRBV12-3 or TRBV12-4, the J call TRBJ2-2; D remains unclear. Trimming cost V 6 bases and J 5 bases, with 10 bases left between them. The CDR3 has 13 amino acids. In DNA form, the CDR3 reads TGTGCCAGCAGCCGGAGTTTGACCGGGGAGCTGTTTTTT. Protein product: CASSRSLTGELFF.

This rearrangement joins TRBV5-1 to TRBJ1-2, with D hard to call. The CDR3 runs 12 residues. Germline assignment: CDR1 SGHRS and CDR2 YFSETQ. Trimming shortened V by 1 base and J by 5 bases, and 6 bases separated the two germline ends. As DNA, the CDR3 is TGCGCCAGCAGCTTGTCAGCGTATGGCTACACCTTC. Protein sequence: CASSLSAYGYTF.

Only one count was recorded for this clone. The same CDR3 is also encoded by other DNA sequences in this sample. The chain has TRBV5-1 and TRBJ1-1, with D maybe TRBD1 (5 bases). This CDR3 is 13 amino acids long. The ends were cut back, 1 base at V and 1 base at J, with 5 bases in the middle. CDR1 and CDR2 (germline): SGHRS, YFSETQ. CDR3 DNA sequence: TGCGCCAGCAGCTTGACAGGGAACACTGAAGCTTTCTTT. Translated: CASSLTGNTEAFF.

This clone was detected a few times. V gene TRBV7-3 combines with J gene TRBJ2-1; 9 bases map to TRBD1. Trimming at V came to 5 bases and at J to 6 bases, leaving 2 bases not matched to a gene. There are 13 residues in the CDR3. Germline loops: CDR1 SGHTA, CDR2 FQGTGA. In DNA form, the CDR3 reads TGTGCCAGCAGCCGGACAGGGGTCAATGAGCAGTTCTTC. This sequence encodes CASSRTGVNEQFF. The variable domain in full, with the rest retrieved from reference TRBV7-3 and TRBJ2-1, is GAGVSQTPSNKVTEKGKYVELRCDPISGHTALYWYRQSLGQGPEFLIYFQGTGAADDSGLPNDRFFAVRPEGSVSTLKIQRTERGDSAVYLCASSRTGVNEQFFGPGTRLTVL.

This clone was found a few times. The V and J genes are TRBV27 and TRBJ2-2; 7 bases map to TRBD1. J gave up 5 bases and V 6 bases, and 6 bases lay outside the gene matches. In germline, CDR1 is MNHEY, CDR2 SMNVEV (reference sequence). The CDR3 length is 14 residues. The CDR3 reads CASRTTGLTGELFF. As DNA, the CDR3 is TGTGCCAGCAGGACGACAGGGCTTACCGGGGAGCTGTTTTTT.

The rearrangement links TRBV9 to TRBJ2-7; tentatively, D is TRBD1 (5 bases). Per the germline V gene, CDR1 is SGDLS and CDR2 is YYNGEE. V was cut by 4 bases and J by 0 bases, with 11 bases left in between. CDR3 length: 14 residues. CDR3 coding DNA: TGTGCCAGCAGCACCCAGGGTAGCTCCTACGAGCAGTACTTC. It codes for CASSTQGSSYEQYF. The full variable domain, with the rest looked up from reference TRBV9 and TRBJ2-7, is DSGVTQTPKHLITATGQRVTLRCSPRSGDLSVYWYQQSLDQGLQFLIQYYNGEERAKGNILERFSAQQFPDLHSELNLSSLELGDSALYFCASSTQGSSYEQYFGPGTRLTVT.

The chain has TRBV24-1 and TRBJ2-1; 8 nucleotides align to TRBD1. J was trimmed by 7 bases and V by 2 bases; bases with no gene match: 9. Germline lookup yields CDR1 KGHDR and CDR2 SFDVKD. This CDR3 comprises 16 residues. CDR3 bases: TGTGCCACCAGTGATTCTGGACAGGGCTATTGGAATGAGCAGTTCTTC. It encodes CATSDSGQGYWNEQFF.